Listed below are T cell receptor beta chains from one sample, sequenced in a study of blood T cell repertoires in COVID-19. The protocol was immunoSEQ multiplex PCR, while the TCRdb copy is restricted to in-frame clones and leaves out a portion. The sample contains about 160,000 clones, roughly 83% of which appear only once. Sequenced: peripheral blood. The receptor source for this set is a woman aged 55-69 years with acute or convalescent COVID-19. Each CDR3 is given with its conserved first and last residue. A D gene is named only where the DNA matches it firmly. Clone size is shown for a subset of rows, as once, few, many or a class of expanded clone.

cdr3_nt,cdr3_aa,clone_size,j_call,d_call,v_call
TGCGCCAGCAGCCAACAGACAGGGCGGTCCAATGAGCAGTTCTTC,CASSQQTGRSNEQFF,.,TRBJ2-1,TRBD1,TRBV4-3
TGTGCCAGCAGAAAGTCTACTAGGTGGGGGGTTGACTACGAGCAGTACTTC,CASRKSTRWGVDYEQYF,.,TRBJ2-7,.,TRBV27
TGCGCCAGCAGCAAGGAAGGGGGATCTGGAAACACCATATATTTT,CASSKEGGSGNTIYF,.,TRBJ1-3,.,TRBV5-1
TGCGCCAGCAGCGTGGACCGCGAAACAGATACGCAGTATTTT,CASSVDRETDTQYF,.,TRBJ2-3,.,TRBV5-1
TGTGCCAGCAGTTACTCATTGGGCTATGGAAATCAGCCCCAGCATTTT,CASSYSLGYGNQPQHF,.,TRBJ1-5,.,TRBV6-2/TRBV6-3
TGTGCCAGCAGCGTAGGATCCAGGGGTGGCCAAGAGACCCAGTACTTC,CASSVGSRGGQETQYF,.,TRBJ2-5,.,TRBV9
TGTGCCAGCAGCCGACGGGACAGGGGGACCTTAGATAGCAATCAGCCCCAGCATTTT,CASSRRDRGTLDSNQPQHF,.,TRBJ1-5,TRBD1,TRBV6-2/TRBV6-3
TGTGCCAGCAGTCCCAACAGGGGGGGTTTTCAGCCCCAGCATTTT,CASSPNRGGFQPQHF,.,TRBJ1-5,TRBD1,TRBV2
TGTGCCAGCAGTTTACGCGGGATTAATGAAAAACTGTTTTTT,CASSLRGINEKLFF,.,TRBJ1-4,.,TRBV27
TGTGCCAGCAGCCCGAGTAGCGTTATGAACACTGAAGCTTTCTTT,CASSPSSVMNTEAFF,once,TRBJ1-1,.,TRBV9
TGCAGTGCAAGGGAGGGTTGGGAGCAGTACTTC,CSAREGWEQYF,.,TRBJ2-7,TRBD2,TRBV20-1
TGTGCCAGCAGTGATAGCGGGGGGTCCACAGATACGCAGTATTTT,CASSDSGGSTDTQYF,.,TRBJ2-3,TRBD2,TRBV25-1
TGTGCCAGCAGCGTAGGTCAGGGTGTGGATCAGCCCCAGCATTTT,CASSVGQGVDQPQHF,.,TRBJ1-5,.,TRBV9
TGTGCCAGCAGTCAGACAGGGAACACTGAAGCTTTCTTT,CASSQTGNTEAFF,.,TRBJ1-1,.,TRBV6-5
TGTGCCACCAGCAGAGAGCGGACTACAACTAATGAAAAACTGTTTTTT,CATSRERTTTNEKLFF,.,TRBJ1-4,.,TRBV15
TGCGCCAGCAGCCTCGAGGGGGCGTTCAATCAGCCCCAGCATTTT,CASSLEGAFNQPQHF,few,TRBJ1-5,TRBD1,TRBV5-1